This TCR beta chain is from a study of blood T cell repertoires in COVID-19. Looking at the study overall: There were acute and convalescent COVID-19 samples, and they came from the United States, Italy and Spain.

Methods used by the authors: Amplification of reference gene primers provided the estimated nucleated cell counts. The method was immunoSEQ multiplex PCR; TCRdb's version includes in-frame clones alone and lacks a portion of them. V, J and clone size are taken as reported in that table, and D and trimming were inferred from the DNA itself. Of about 440,000 clones listed, roughly 87% are singletons. The CDR3 has 21 amino acids. The V end lost 0 bases, the J end lost 5 bases, and 32 bases lay between the germline ends. The germline gives CDR1 SGHTA, CDR2 FQGTGA. The chain combines TRBV7-3 with TRBJ2-7; maybe TRBD1 (6 bases). Specimen: PBMCs or T cells enriched from blood (not recorded which). The sequence was obtained from a man in his late teens or twenties who had recovered from COVID-19. The CDR3 spells CASSLTGKSLSRTVAQHEQYF. DNA for the CDR3: TGTGCCAGCAGCTTAACGGGGAAAAGCTTATCGAGGACAGTGGCCCAACACGAGCAGTACTTC.